This T cell receptor (beta chain) was found in a study of shared T cell receptors in the human thymus. CDR3 length equals 14 residues. Per the germline V gene, CDR1 is SNHLY and CDR2 is FYNNEI. Using immunoSEQ multiplex PCR, the repertoire was profiled, and TCRdb retains in-frame clones only, with some absent. This sample has 720,000 or so clones, with approximately 83% found just once. This sample also belongs to another study, concerning human thymus T cells.

This TCR came from a girl under three years old with a congenital heart defect. Sequencing used thymocytes. This chain connects TRBV2 to TRBJ2-5, with TRBD1 matching 9 bases. The J call may be incorrect, as the DNA end agrees better with TRBJ2-7. The CDR3 loop reads CASSVGGDRDEQYF. The CDR3 DNA reads as TGTGCCAGCAGTGTAGGTGGGGACAGGGACGAGCAGTACTTC.